This passage covers 6 T cell receptor beta chains from one sample sequenced in a study of long-term antiretroviral therapy in people with HIV. Version v3.0 of the immunoSEQ assay was performed at survey level. Data came from immunoSEQ multiplex PCR; TCRdb stores just in-frame clones and leaves some out. The data contain fewer than 20,000 clones, around 89% of them singletons. The material was unsorted PBMCs, obtained 4.2 years after starting antiretroviral therapy. These receptors all come from a middle-aged man with HIV.

The V call is TRBV18, the J call TRBJ2-4; tentative D call: TRBD1 (5 bases). The CDR3 extends over 17 amino acids. CDR1 and CDR2 (germline): KGHSH, LQKENI. V was pared by 4 bases and J by 3 bases, with 19 bases between. The chain's CDR3 is CASSLNPTELGKNIQYF. The CDR3 nucleotides are TGTGCCAGCTCACTCAATCCGACAGAGTTGGGCAAAAACATTCAGTACTTC.

The chain employs TRBV5-8 and TRBJ2-7; D is possibly TRBD2 (6 bases). Germline CDR1 SGHTS, CDR2 YDEGEE. This CDR3 contains 15 residues. V lost 5 bases and J lost 1, with 16 bases in between. Written as DNA, the CDR3 is TGTGCCAGCAGATACCTCGGGCGGGATTCCTACGAGCAGTACTTC. The encoded protein is CASRYLGRDSYEQYF. Based on the CDR3 plus reference TRBV5-8 and TRBJ2-7, the full variable domain is EAGVTQSPTHLIKTRGQQATLRCSPISGHTSVYWYQQALGLGLQFLLWYDEGEERNRGNFPPRFSGRQFPNYSSELNVNALELEDSALYLCASRYLGRDSYEQYFGPGTRLTVT.

The chain is built from TRBV19 and TRBJ2-2; the D is unclear. The CDR3 length is 15 residues. Germline loops: CDR1 LNHDA, CDR2 SQIVND (reference sequence). V dropped 3 bases and J dropped 3 bases, with 11 bases sitting between them. The CDR3 DNA is TGTGCCAGTAGTATCAGCGTCGGGCACACCGGGGAGCTGTTTTTT. Translation gives CASSISVGHTGELFF.

The gene calls are TRBV4-3 and TRBJ2-2, with a possible D match to TRBD1 (6 bases). Trimming took 4 bases from V and 1 from J, leaving 13 bases between them. CDR1 LGHNA and CDR2 YSLEER come from the germline V gene. The CDR3 length is 16 residues. CDR3 amino acids: CASSPGTMVNTGELFF. DNA for the CDR3: TGCGCCAGCAGCCCGGGGACAATGGTGAACACCGGGGAGCTGTTTTTT.

This rearrangement joins TRBV30 to TRBJ1-4; D is perhaps TRBD1 (6 bases). The length of the CDR3 is 16 residues. The ends were cut back, 0 bases at V and 0 bases at J, with 11 bases in the middle. The germline V gene encodes CDR1 GTSNPN and CDR2 SVGIG (reference sequence). The CDR3 DNA is TGTGCCTGGAGTGTCCAGGGGATCGCAACTAATGAAAAACTGTTTTTT. It is translated as CAWSVQGIATNEKLFF.

This chain joins TRBV5-4 and TRBJ2-7; the D gene is possibly TRBD2 (6 bases). CDR3 size: 14 residues. V lost 1 base and J 2 bases, leaving 10 bases between the germline ends. CDR1 SGHNT and CDR2 YYREEE come from the germline V gene (reference sequence). This CDR3 is CASSLLGGPYEQYF. As DNA, the CDR3 is TGTGCCAGCAGCTTGCTGGGGGGACCCTACGAGCAGTACTTC.